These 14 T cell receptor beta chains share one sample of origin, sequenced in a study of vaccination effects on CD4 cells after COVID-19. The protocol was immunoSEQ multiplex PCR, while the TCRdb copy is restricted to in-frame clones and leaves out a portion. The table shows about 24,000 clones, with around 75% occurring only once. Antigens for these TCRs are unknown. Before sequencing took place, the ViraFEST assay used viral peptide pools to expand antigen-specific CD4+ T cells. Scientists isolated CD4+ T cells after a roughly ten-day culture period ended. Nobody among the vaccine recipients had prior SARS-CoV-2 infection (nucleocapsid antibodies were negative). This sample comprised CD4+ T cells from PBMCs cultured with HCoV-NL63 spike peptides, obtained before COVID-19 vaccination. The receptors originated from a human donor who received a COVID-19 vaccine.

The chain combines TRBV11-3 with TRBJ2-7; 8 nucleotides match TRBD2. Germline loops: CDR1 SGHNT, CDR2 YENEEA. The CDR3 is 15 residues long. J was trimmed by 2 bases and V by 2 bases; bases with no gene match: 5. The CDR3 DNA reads TGTGCCAGCAGCTTAACGGGAGGGACTACCTACGAGCAGTACTTC. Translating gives CASSLTGGTTYEQYF.

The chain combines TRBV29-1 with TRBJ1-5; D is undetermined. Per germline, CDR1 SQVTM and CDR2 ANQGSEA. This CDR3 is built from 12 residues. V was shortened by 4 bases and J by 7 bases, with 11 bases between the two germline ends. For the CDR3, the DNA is TGCAGCGTTGGTGACACCGGACAGCCCCAGCATTTT. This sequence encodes CSVGDTGQPQHF.

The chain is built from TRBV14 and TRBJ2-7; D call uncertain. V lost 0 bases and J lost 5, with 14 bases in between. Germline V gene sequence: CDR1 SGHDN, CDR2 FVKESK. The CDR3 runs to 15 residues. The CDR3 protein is CASSQDRPRSHEQYF. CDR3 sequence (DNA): TGTGCCAGCAGCCAAGATCGGCCGCGGTCCCACGAGCAGTACTTC.

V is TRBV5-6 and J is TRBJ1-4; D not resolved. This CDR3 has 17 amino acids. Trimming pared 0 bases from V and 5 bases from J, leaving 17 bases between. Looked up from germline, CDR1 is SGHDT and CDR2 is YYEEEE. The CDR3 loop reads CASSLEAGPGLNEKLFF. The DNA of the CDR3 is TGTGCCAGCAGCTTGGAAGCAGGTCCCGGCCTAAATGAAAAACTGTTTTTT.

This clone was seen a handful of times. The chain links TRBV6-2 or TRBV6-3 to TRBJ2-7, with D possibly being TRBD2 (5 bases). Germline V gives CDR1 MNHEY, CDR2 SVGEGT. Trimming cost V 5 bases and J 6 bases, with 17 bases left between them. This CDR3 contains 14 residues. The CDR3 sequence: CASSPRGPAPEQYF. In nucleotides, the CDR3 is TGTGCCAGCAGTCCACGGGGTCCAGCCCCCGAGCAGTACTTC.

In nucleotides, the CDR3 is TGTGCCAGCAGCTTGAGCTTTGGAAACACCATATATTTT. This gives the protein CASSLSFGNTIYF. The chain uses TRBV7-2 and TRBJ1-3; no clear D gene. V was clipped by 3 bases and J by 3 bases, with 6 bases between them. The CDR3 totals 13 residues. Germline V CDR1 and CDR2: SGHTA, FQGNSA.

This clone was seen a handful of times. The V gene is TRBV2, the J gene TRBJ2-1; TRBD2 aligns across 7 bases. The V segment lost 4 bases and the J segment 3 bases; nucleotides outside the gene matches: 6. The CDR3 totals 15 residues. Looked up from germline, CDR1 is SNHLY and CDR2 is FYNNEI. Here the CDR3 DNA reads TGTGCCAGCAGTGCGGCGGGGGTTAACTACAATGAGCAGTTCTTC. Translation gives CASSAAGVNYNEQFF.

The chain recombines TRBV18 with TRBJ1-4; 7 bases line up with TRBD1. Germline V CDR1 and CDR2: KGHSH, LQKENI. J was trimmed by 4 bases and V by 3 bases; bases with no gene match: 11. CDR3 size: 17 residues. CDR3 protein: CASSPQMLTGVNEKLFF. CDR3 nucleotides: TGTGCCAGCTCACCGCAAATGCTCACAGGGGTTAATGAAAAACTGTTTTTT.

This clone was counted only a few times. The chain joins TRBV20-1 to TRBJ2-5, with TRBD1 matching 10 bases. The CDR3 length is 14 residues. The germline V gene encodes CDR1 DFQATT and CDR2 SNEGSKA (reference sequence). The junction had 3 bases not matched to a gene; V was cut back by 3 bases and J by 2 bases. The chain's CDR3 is CSASRTGGQETQYF. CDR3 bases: TGCAGTGCTAGTAGGACAGGGGGACAAGAGACCCAGTACTTC.

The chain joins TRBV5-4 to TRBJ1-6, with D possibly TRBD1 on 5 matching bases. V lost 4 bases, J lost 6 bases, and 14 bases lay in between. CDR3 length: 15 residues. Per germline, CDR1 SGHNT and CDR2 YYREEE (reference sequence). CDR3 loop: CASSMGLIVNSPLHF. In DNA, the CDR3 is TGTGCCAGCAGCATGGGACTAATCGTTAATTCACCCCTCCACTTT.

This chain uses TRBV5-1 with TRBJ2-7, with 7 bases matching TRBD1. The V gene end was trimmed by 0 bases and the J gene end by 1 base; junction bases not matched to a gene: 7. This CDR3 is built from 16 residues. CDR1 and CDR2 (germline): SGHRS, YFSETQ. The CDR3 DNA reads TGCGCCAGCAGCTTGGGATCGACAGGGCTATCCTACGAGCAGTACTTC. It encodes CASSLGSTGLSYEQYF.

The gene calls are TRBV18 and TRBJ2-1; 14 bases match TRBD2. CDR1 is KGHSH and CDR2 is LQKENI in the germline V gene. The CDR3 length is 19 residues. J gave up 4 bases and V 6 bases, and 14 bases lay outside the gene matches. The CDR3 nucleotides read TGTGCCAGCTCCCGACAGGGAGCCCGACTAGCGGGAGGGTACAATGAGCAGTTCTTC. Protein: CASSRQGARLAGGYNEQFF.

CDR3 protein: CASSETHSTGELFF. CDR3 in DNA: TGTGCCAGCAGTGAAACACATAGCACCGGGGAGCTGTTTTTT. The chain combines TRBV6-1 with TRBJ2-2; D unclear. Germline V gene data show CDR1 as MNHNS and CDR2 as SASEGT. The CDR3 has 14 amino acids. Trimming left V 2 bases short and J 4 bases short, with 8 bases between.

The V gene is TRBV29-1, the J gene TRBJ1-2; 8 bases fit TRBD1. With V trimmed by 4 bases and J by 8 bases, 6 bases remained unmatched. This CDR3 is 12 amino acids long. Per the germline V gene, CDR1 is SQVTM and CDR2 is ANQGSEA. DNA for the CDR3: TGCAGCGTTGCAGGACAGGGTTACGGCTACACCTTC. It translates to CSVAGQGYGYTF. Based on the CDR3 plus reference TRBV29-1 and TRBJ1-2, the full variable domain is SAVISQKPSRDICQRGTSLTIQCQVDSQVTMMFWYRQQPGQSLTLIATANQGSEATYESGFVIDKFPISRPNLTFSTLTVSNMSPEDSSIYLCSVAGQGYGYTFGSGTRLTVV.